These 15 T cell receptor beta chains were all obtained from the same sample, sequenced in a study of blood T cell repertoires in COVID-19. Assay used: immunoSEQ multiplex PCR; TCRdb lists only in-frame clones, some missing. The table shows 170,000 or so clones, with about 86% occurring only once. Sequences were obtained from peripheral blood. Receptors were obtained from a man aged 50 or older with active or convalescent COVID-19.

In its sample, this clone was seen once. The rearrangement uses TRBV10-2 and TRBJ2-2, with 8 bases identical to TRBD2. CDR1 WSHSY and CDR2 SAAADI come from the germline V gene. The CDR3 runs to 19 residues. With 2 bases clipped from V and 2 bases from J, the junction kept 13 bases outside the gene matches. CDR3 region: CASSEPRGSGALNTGELFF. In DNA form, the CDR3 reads TGCGCCAGCAGTGAGCCCCGCGGTAGCGGGGCCTTAAACACCGGGGAGCTGTTTTTT.

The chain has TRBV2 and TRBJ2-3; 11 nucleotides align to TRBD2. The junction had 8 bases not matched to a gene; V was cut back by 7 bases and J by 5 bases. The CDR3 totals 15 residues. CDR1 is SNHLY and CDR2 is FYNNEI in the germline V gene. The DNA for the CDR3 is TGTGCCAGCAAAATGACTAGCGGGGCTCTAGATACGCAGTATTTT. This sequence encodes CASKMTSGALDTQYF.

In DNA form, the CDR3 reads TGCGCCAGCAGCAGGGACAGGGGGACCAATGAGCAGTTCTTC. Encoded protein: CASSRDRGTNEQFF. The chain couples TRBV5-1 to TRBJ2-1; 11 nucleotides line up with TRBD1. The germline V gene encodes CDR1 SGHRS and CDR2 YFSETQ. V trimming: 4 bases; J trimming: 6 bases; junction bases outside the gene matches: 3. The CDR3 consists of 14 residues.

CDR3 sequence (DNA): TGTGCCAGCAGCTTGGGCGGACAGGCGGAGACCCAGTACTTC. Its protein product is CASSLGGQAETQYF. The gene calls are TRBV5-4 and TRBJ2-5, with TRBD1 identical over 7 bases. The ends lost 0 bases at V and 5 bases at J; junction bases unmatched: 4. Germline CDR1 is SGHNT and CDR2 is YYREEE (reference sequence). The CDR3 sequence is 14 residues long.

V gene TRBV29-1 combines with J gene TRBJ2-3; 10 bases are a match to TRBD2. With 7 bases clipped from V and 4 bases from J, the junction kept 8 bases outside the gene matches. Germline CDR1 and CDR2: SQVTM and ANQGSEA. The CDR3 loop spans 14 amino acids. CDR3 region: CSASSGGSSDTQYF. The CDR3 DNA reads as TGCAGCGCCTCTAGCGGGGGCTCCTCAGATACGCAGTATTTT.

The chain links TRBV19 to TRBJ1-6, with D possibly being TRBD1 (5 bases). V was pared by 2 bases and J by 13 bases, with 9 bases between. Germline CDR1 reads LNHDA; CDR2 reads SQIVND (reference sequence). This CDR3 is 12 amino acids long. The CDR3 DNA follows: TGTGCCAGTAGTATACCGGAGGGGCCCCTCCACTTT. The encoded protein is CASSIPEGPLHF.

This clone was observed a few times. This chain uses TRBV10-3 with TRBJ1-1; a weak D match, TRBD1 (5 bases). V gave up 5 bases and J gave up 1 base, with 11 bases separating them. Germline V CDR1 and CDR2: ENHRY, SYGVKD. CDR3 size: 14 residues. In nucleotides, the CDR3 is TGTGCCATCAGTAGCAGGGAGGCGAACACTGAAGCTTTCTTT. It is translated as CAISSREANTEAFF.

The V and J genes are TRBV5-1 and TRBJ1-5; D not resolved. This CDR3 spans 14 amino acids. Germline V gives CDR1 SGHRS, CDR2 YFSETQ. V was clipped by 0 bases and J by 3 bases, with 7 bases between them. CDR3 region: CASSLDLNNQPQHF. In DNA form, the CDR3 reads TGCGCCAGCAGCTTGGACCTAAACAATCAGCCCCAGCATTTT.

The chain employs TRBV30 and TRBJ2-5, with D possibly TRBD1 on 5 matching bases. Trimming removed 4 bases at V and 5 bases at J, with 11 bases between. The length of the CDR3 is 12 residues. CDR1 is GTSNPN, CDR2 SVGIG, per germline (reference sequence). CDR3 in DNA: TGTGCCTGGACAGGGATGGGGGAGACCCAGTACTTC. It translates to CAWTGMGETQYF.

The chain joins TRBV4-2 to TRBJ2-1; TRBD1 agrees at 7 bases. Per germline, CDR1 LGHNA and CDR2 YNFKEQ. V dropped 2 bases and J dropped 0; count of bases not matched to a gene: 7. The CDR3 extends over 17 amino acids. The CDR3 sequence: CASSQTGARSSYNEQFF. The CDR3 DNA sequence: TGTGCCAGCAGCCAAACAGGGGCGAGGAGCTCCTACAATGAGCAGTTCTTC.

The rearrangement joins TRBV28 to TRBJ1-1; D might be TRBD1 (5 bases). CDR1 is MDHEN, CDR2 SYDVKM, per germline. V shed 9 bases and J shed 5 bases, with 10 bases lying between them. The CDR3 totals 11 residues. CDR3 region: CASRGGTEAFF. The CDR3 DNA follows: TGTGCCAGTCGGGGGGGGACTGAAGCTTTCTTT. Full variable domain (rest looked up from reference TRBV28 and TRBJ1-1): DVKVTQSSRYLVKRTGEKVFLECVQDMDHENMFWYRQDPGLGLRLIYFSYDVKMKEKGDIPEGYSVSREKKERFSLILESASTNQTSMYLCASRGGTEAFFGQGTRLTVV.

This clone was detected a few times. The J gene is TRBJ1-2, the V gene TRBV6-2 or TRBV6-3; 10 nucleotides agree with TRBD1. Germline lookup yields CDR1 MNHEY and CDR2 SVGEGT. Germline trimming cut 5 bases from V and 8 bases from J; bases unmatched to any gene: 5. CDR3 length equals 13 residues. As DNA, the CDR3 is TGTGCCAGCAGTGGGGACAGGGGCAGAGGCTACACCTTC. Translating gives CASSGDRGRGYTF.

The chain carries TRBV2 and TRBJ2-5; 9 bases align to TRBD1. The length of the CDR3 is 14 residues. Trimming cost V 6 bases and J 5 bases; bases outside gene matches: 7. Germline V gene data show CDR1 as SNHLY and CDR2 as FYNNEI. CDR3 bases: TGTGCCAGCAGGGGGGACAGGGCCCGTGAGACCCAGTACTTC. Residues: CASRGDRARETQYF.

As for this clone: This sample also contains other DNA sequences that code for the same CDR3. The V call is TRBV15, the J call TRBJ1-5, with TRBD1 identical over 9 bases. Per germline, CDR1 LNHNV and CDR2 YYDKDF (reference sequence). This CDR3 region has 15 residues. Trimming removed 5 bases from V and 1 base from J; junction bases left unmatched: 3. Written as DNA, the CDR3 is TGTGCCACCAGCCGAGGACAGGGGAGCAATCAGCCCCAGCATTTT. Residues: CATSRGQGSNQPQHF.

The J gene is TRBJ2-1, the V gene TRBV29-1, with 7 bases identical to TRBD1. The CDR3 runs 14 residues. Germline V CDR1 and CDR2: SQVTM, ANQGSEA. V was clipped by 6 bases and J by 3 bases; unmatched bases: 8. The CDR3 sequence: CSVAQGQNYNEQFF. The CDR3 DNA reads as TGCAGCGTAGCCCAGGGACAGAACTACAATGAGCAGTTCTTC.